The 4 T cell receptor beta chains listed next were all sequenced from one sample in a study of immune heterogeneity within non-small cell lung tumors. TCRs were amplified from 450 to 700 ng gDNA of bulk tumor per sample. Primary tumors were biopsied several times each, far apart, intraoperatively. The cohort was untreated, with newly diagnosed non-small cell lung cancer undergoing curative surgery. With 32 V and 13 J primers, multiplex PCR amplified the TCR beta CDR3. TCRdb independently ran MiXCR on the multiplex PCR reads; one entry per CDR3 protein. This table has some 12,000 distinct CDR3 sequences, 25% to 30% appearing once. The sample comprised lung tumor tissue. The origin of the receptors is a man between 50 and 59 years old with non-small cell lung cancer.

This clonotype was seen a few times. The chain combines TRBV7-9 with TRBJ2-2; D may be TRBD1 or TRBD2 (5 bases each). Trimming removed 0 bases from V and 1 base from J, with 18 bases in between. The CDR3 is made up of 19 amino acids. In germline, CDR1 is SEHNR, CDR2 FQNEAQ (reference sequence). This chain's CDR3 is CASSLALFRGRMNTGELFF. The CDR3 DNA sequence: TGTGCCAGCAGCTTAGCGCTTTTTAGGGGACGCATGAACACCGGGGAGCTGTTTTTT.

V gene TRBV20-1 combines with J gene TRBJ2-1; TRBD2 aligns across 7 bases. The CDR3 sequence is 16 residues long. CDR1 and CDR2 from the germline V gene are DFQATT and SNEGSKA (reference sequence). V shed 1 base, J shed 5 bases, and the junction held 11 bases outside the gene matches. The CDR3 is CSARATWGEGNNEQFF. The DNA of the CDR3 is TGCAGTGCTAGAGCGACTTGGGGGGAGGGGAACAATGAGCAGTTCTTC.

This clonotype was seen at least ten times. The chain couples TRBV12-3 or TRBV12-4 to TRBJ2-1, with 9 bases aligning to TRBD1. CDR3 length: 13 amino acids. V was pared by 10 bases and J by 7 bases, with 8 bases of the junction left unmatched. The CDR3: CATRPGTGNEQFF. The CDR3 region has the DNA TGTGCCACCCGTCCCGGGACAGGGAATGAGCAGTTCTTC.

V and J are TRBV11-3 and TRBJ2-1, with 14 bases identical to TRBD2. This CDR3 is built from 19 residues. The V gene's germline CDR1 is SGHNT and CDR2 YENEEA. The V gene end was trimmed by 4 bases and the J gene end by 8 bases; junction bases not matched to a gene: 16. The CDR3 loop reads CASSYTSPTSGGAVHEQFF. In nucleotides, the CDR3 is TGTGCCAGCAGCTACACCTCCCCGACTAGCGGGGGGGCCGTCCATGAGCAGTTCTTC.